These 25 T cell receptor beta chains were sequenced from one sample in a study of blood T cell repertoires in COVID-19. Some clones are missing from TCRdb's copy, which holds only in-frame ones; the method was immunoSEQ multiplex PCR. This sample yields more than 200,000 clones, of which around nine tenths are seen a single time; around 4% belongs to the top ten. Material: PBMCs or T cells enriched from blood (not recorded which). Every receptor here comes from a woman between 25 and 40 years old who had recovered from COVID-19.

This chain joins TRBV6-5 and TRBJ1-2; perhaps TRBD1 as D (6 bases). The germline V and J ends were trimmed by 9 bases and 1 base, with 12 bases remaining between them. The germline V gene encodes CDR1 MNHEY and CDR2 SVGAGI. The CDR3 has 13 residues. In DNA form, the CDR3 reads TGTGCCAGTTTTGGACAGTATAACTATGGCTACACCTTC. Encoded protein: CASFGQYNYGYTF.

J is TRBJ2-7 and V is TRBV28, with 10 positions matching TRBD2. Germline V lookup: CDR1 MDHEN, CDR2 SYDVKM. This CDR3 has 16 residues. The ends lost 5 bases at V and 3 bases at J; junction bases unmatched: 10. This CDR3 reads CASSPRTSGTYYEQYF. CDR3 sequence (DNA): TGTGCCAGCAGTCCCCGGACTAGCGGAACCTACTACGAGCAGTACTTC.

The rearrangement links TRBV6-5 to TRBJ1-1; perhaps TRBD1 as D (6 bases). Germline CDR1 is MNHEY and CDR2 is SVGAGI. This CDR3 region has 13 residues. Trimming removed 6 bases at V and 10 bases at J, with 18 bases between. The chain's CDR3 is CASRGGQGFGAFF. The CDR3 DNA sequence: TGTGCCAGCAGGGGGGGGCAGGGGTTTGGAGCTTTCTTT.

For the CDR3, the DNA is TGTGCCAGCAGTCCCCAGGCAACTAGCAATCAGCCCCAGCATTTT. Amino acid sequence: CASSPQATSNQPQHF. The gene calls are TRBV28 and TRBJ1-5, with unresolved D. Germline V gene sequence: CDR1 MDHEN, CDR2 SYDVKM. CDR3 length: 15 amino acids. V was shortened by 5 bases and J by 0 bases, with 11 bases between the two germline ends.

The V and J genes are TRBV7-6 and TRBJ2-1; 10 bases fit TRBD2. With 5 bases clipped from V and 7 bases from J, the junction kept 8 bases outside the gene matches. CDR1 and CDR2 from the germline V gene are SGHVS and FNYEAQ. CDR3 length equals 15 residues. The CDR3 loop is CASSTSGVGSNEQFF. CDR3 sequence (DNA): TGTGCCAGCAGCACTAGCGGGGTCGGGAGTAATGAGCAGTTCTTC.

Notes on this clone: The junction does not match germline at one end; this may be a read error. The chain links TRBV2 to TRBJ2-3, with TRBD2 matching over 9 bases. This CDR3 comprises 14 residues. The germline gives CDR1 SNHLY, CDR2 FYNNEI. In DNA form, the CDR3 reads TGTGCCTGCAGACTAGCGGACTCCACAGATACGCAGTATTTT. Amino acid sequence: CACRLADSTDTQYF.

The chain combines TRBV27 with TRBJ1-2, with 7 bases lining up with TRBD1. The germline V gene encodes CDR1 MNHEY and CDR2 SMNVEV (reference sequence). This CDR3 is built from 16 residues. V dropped 4 bases and J dropped 5; count of bases not matched to a gene: 13. The CDR3 protein is CASSSRLQGVKYGYTF. In nucleotides, the CDR3 is TGTGCCAGCAGTTCTAGATTGCAGGGGGTGAAGTATGGCTACACCTTC.

The CDR3 loop is CASSSSTGTGHAYGYTF. Written as DNA, the CDR3 is TGTGCCAGCAGTTCCTCTACCGGGACAGGGCACGCCTATGGCTACACCTTC. The rearrangement joins TRBV27 to TRBJ1-2; 9 bases map to TRBD1. CDR1 and CDR2 from the germline V gene are MNHEY and SMNVEV (reference sequence). The J segment lost 4 bases and the V segment lost 4 bases, leaving 13 bases of the junction unmatched. This CDR3 has 17 residues.

For the CDR3, the DNA is TGTGCCAGCAGCTTAGGGTTAGGGGGCAGGGGGGAGCAGTACTTC. Residues: CASSLGLGGRGEQYF. This chain connects TRBV11-2 to TRBJ2-7, with 7 bases matching TRBD1. This CDR3 has 15 amino acids. Trimming cost V 1 base and J 7 bases; bases outside gene matches: 10. Germline V CDR1 and CDR2: SGHAT, FQNNGV. Together with reference TRBV11-2 and TRBJ2-7, the CDR3 gives the full variable domain: EAGVAQSPRYKIIEKRQSVAFWCNPISGHATLYWYQQILGQGPKLLIQFQNNGVVDDSQLPKDRFSAERLKGVDSTLKIQPAKLEDSAVYLCASSLGLGGRGEQYFGPGTRLTVT.

The chain recombines TRBV28 with TRBJ1-2; D uncertain. The length of the CDR3 is 14 residues. Trimming left V 3 bases short and J 7 bases short, with 15 bases between. Germline CDR1 MDHEN, CDR2 SYDVKM. The CDR3 loop is CASSFTQRPGGYTF. The DNA for the CDR3 is TGTGCCAGCAGTTTTACGCAACGGCCGGGTGGCTACACCTTC.

The chain carries TRBV5-1 and TRBJ2-6; D is uncertain. Trimming shortened V by 5 bases and J by 0 bases, and 9 bases separated the two germline ends. The V gene's germline CDR1 is SGHRS and CDR2 YFSETQ. The CDR3 sequence is 15 residues long. The CDR3 sequence is CASRLQPSGANVLTF. In nucleotides, the CDR3 is TGCGCCAGCAGATTACAGCCCTCTGGGGCCAACGTCCTGACTTTC.

The CDR3 loop reads CSVGRENTEAFF. The CDR3 region has the DNA TGCAGCGTGGGGAGGGAGAACACTGAAGCTTTCTTT. The V call is TRBV29-1, the J call TRBJ1-1; no definite D call. The CDR3 loop spans 12 amino acids. CDR1 and CDR2 (germline): SQVTM, ANQGSEA. V was shortened by 6 bases and J by 1 base, with 9 bases between the two germline ends. Full variable domain (outside the CDR3, taken from reference TRBV29-1 and TRBJ1-1): SAVISQKPSRDICQRGTSLTIQCQVDSQVTMMFWYRQQPGQSLTLIATANQGSEATYESGFVIDKFPISRPNLTFSTLTVSNMSPEDSSIYLCSVGRENTEAFFGQGTRLTVV.

The chain carries TRBV9 and TRBJ1-6; 7 nucleotides line up with TRBD1. The CDR3 totals 15 residues. V lost 0 bases and J lost 7; bases outside the gene matches: 4. The germline V gene has CDR1 SGDLS and CDR2 YYNGEE. The CDR3 reads CASSVEAGGNSPLHF. The CDR3 DNA reads as TGTGCCAGCAGCGTAGAGGCAGGGGGAAATTCACCCCTCCACTTT.

V is TRBV28 and J is TRBJ2-1; TRBD2 might be the D (6 bases). The CDR3 is 18 residues long. V lost 4 bases to trimming and J lost 3 bases, with 22 bases between them. Germline values: CDR1 MDHEN, CDR2 SYDVKM. The CDR3 here is CASSSPGGSRGFYNEQFF. The CDR3 coding sequence is TGTGCCAGCAGTTCCCCCGGGGGAAGTAGGGGCTTCTACAATGAGCAGTTCTTC.

The V and J genes are TRBV4-3 and TRBJ1-1; unclear D gene. With 11 bases removed from V and 4 bases from J, the gap between germline ends came to 29 bases. The germline CDR1 and CDR2 sequences are LGHNA and YSLEER. This CDR3 is 17 amino acids long. CDR3 in amino acids: CAPPGGLNRSTFTEAFF. CDR3 sequence (DNA): TGCGCCCCTCCTGGCGGGTTAAACAGATCAACTTTCACTGAAGCTTTCTTT.

CDR3 DNA sequence: TGTGCCAGCAATCCAACCTCGGGACAGGGTCTTGGCTACACCTTC. The encoded protein is CASNPTSGQGLGYTF. The chain carries TRBV2 and TRBJ1-2, with TRBD1 matching over 9 bases. The CDR3 runs 15 residues. The germline V gene encodes CDR1 SNHLY and CDR2 FYNNEI. V lost 7 bases and J lost 7; bases outside the gene matches: 13.

The CDR3 nucleotides read TGCGCCAGCAGCTTGGAAGCTCGGCGGGCCTCCTACAATGAGCAGTTCTTC. Translation: CASSLEARRASYNEQFF. The gene calls are TRBV5-1 and TRBJ2-1; possible D gene TRBD2, 5 bases. The CDR3 has 17 residues. Trimming left V 0 bases short and J 0 bases short, with 13 bases between. CDR1 is SGHRS, CDR2 YFSETQ, per germline.

This chain links TRBV28 with TRBJ2-5; 7 bases align to TRBD1. The CDR3 totals 18 residues. Per germline, CDR1 MDHEN and CDR2 SYDVKM. Unmatched junction bases numbered 19, after V lost 4 bases and J lost 5 bases. The CDR3 here is CASSYSRGVGGTGETQYF. CDR3 DNA: TGTGCCAGCAGTTATTCCCGAGGGGTAGGGGGCACAGGGGAGACCCAGTACTTC.

V gene TRBV9 combines with J gene TRBJ2-2; 10 positions match TRBD2. Germline CDR1 and CDR2: SGDLS and YYNGEE. This CDR3 comprises 16 residues. The V and J ends lost 4 bases and 0 bases, in that order; junction bases with no gene match: 3. The CDR3 DNA reads TGTGCCAGCAGCATGGGGACTAGCGCGAACACCGGGGAGCTGTTTTTT. The encoded protein is CASSMGTSANTGELFF.

This clone was observed once. The chain uses TRBV5-5 and TRBJ2-1; 8 bases match TRBD1. The CDR3 is 16 amino acids. V gave up 3 bases and J gave up 9 bases; unmatched junction bases: 14. Germline V gene data show CDR1 as SGHKS and CDR2 as YYEKEE (reference sequence). CDR3 coding DNA: TGTGCCAGCAGCTATCAGGGGGCGGAGTACGCAACTGAGCAGTTCTTC. It is translated as CASSYQGAEYATEQFF.

The V gene is TRBV7-9, the J gene TRBJ2-1; 15 bases line up with TRBD2. With V trimmed by 5 bases and J by 4 bases, 12 bases remained unmatched. Germline-derived CDR1 and CDR2 are SEHNR and FQNEAQ (reference sequence). CDR3 length: 19 amino acids. CDR3 amino acids: CASSMGTSGRRGPYNEQFF. The CDR3 DNA sequence: TGTGCCAGCAGCATGGGGACTAGCGGGAGGCGGGGGCCTTACAATGAGCAGTTCTTC.

The chain is built from TRBV9 and TRBJ2-3, with 7 positions matching TRBD2. After removal of 3 bases from V and 1 base from J, the junction contained 8 bases not matched to a gene. Germline assignment: CDR1 SGDLS and CDR2 YYNGEE. CDR3 length: 16 residues. The CDR3 spells CASSGGLGHRTDTQYF. CDR3 coding DNA: TGTGCCAGCAGCGGAGGACTAGGCCATCGCACAGATACGCAGTATTTT.

This chain connects TRBV7-8 to TRBJ1-4; D may be TRBD1 (6 bases). The germline CDR1 and CDR2 sequences are SGHVS and FQNEAQ. CDR3 length: 15 amino acids. V was cut by 5 bases and J by 5 bases, with 15 bases left in between. CDR3: CASSPTGPFNEKLFF. CDR3 bases: TGTGCCAGCAGCCCCACAGGGCCCTTCAATGAAAAACTGTTTTTT.

The J gene is TRBJ1-4, the V gene TRBV29-1; D is ambiguous. The CDR3 is 13 residues long. The germline V gene encodes CDR1 SQVTM and CDR2 ANQGSEA. V was pared by 7 bases and J by 0 bases, with 9 bases between. CDR3 coding DNA: TGCAGCGCATGGGGAGCAACTAATGAAAAACTGTTTTTT. This encodes CSAWGATNEKLFF. Full variable domain (missing parts from reference TRBV29-1 and TRBJ1-4): SAVISQKPSRDICQRGTSLTIQCQVDSQVTMMFWYRQQPGQSLTLIATANQGSEATYESGFVIDKFPISRPNLTFSTLTVSNMSPEDSSIYLCSAWGATNEKLFFGSGTQLSVL.

V and J are TRBV6-4 and TRBJ2-1; TRBD2 matches 7 bases. The CDR3 has 14 residues. Trimming at V came to 5 bases and at J to 7 bases, leaving 8 bases not matched to a gene. The germline V gene has CDR1 MRHNA and CDR2 SNTAGT. DNA for the CDR3: TGTGCCAGCAGTCGGGAGCGGGATCTGAATGAGCAGTTCTTC. Residues: CASSRERDLNEQFF.